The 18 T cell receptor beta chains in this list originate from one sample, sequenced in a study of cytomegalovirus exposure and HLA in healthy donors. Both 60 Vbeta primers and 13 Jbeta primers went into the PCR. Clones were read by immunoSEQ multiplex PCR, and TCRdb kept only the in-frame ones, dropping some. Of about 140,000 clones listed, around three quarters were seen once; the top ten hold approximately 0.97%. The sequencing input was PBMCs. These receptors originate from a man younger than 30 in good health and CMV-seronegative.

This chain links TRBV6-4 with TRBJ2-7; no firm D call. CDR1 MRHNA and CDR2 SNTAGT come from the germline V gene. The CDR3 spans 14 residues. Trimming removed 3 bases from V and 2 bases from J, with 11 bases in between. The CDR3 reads CASSDITVTYEQYF. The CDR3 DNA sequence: TGTGCCAGCAGTGATATTACAGTAACCTACGAGCAGTACTTC.

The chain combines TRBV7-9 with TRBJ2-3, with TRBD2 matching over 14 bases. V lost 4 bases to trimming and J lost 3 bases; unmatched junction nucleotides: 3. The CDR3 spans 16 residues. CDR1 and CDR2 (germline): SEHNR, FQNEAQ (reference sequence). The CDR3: CASSSRTSGGTDTQYF. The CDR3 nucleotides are TGTGCCAGCAGCTCCAGGACTAGCGGGGGGACAGATACGCAGTATTTT.

This chain's CDR3 is CASSQGQGKSPLHF. Here the CDR3 DNA reads TGTGCCAGCAGTCAGGGACAGGGTAAATCACCCCTCCACTTT. V is TRBV27 and J is TRBJ1-6, with 9 bases lining up with TRBD1. The germline V gene encodes CDR1 MNHEY and CDR2 SMNVEV (reference sequence). The CDR3 runs to 14 residues. Trimming removed 5 bases from V and 10 bases from J; junction bases left unmatched: 6.

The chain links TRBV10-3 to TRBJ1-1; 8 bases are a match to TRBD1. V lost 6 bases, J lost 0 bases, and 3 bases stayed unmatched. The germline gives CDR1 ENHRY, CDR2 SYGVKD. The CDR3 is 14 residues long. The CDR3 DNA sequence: TGTGCCATCAGCGGACAGGGTATGAACACTGAAGCTTTCTTT. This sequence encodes CAISGQGMNTEAFF.

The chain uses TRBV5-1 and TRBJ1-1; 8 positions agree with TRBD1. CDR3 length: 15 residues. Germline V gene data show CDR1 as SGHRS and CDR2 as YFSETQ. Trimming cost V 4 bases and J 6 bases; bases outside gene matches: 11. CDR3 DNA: TGCGCCAGCAGCGGGGGACAGGTGGGTATCTCTGAAGCTTTCTTT. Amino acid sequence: CASSGGQVGISEAFF.

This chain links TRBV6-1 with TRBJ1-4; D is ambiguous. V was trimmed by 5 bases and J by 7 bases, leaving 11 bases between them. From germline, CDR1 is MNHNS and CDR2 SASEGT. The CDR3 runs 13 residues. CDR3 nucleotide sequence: TGTGCCAGCAGTCCACGACATCCTGAAAAACTGTTTTTT. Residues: CASSPRHPEKLFF.

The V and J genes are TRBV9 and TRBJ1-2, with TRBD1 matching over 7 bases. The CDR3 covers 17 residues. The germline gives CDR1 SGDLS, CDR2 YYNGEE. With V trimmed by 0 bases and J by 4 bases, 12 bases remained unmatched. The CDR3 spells CASSVDQGGGVLYGYTF. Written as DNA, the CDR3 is TGTGCCAGCAGCGTAGATCAGGGGGGCGGGGTGCTCTATGGCTACACCTTC.

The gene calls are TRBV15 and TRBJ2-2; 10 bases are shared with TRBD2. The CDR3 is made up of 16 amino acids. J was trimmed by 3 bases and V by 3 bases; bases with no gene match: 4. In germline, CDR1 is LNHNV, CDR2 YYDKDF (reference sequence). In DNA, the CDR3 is TGTGCCACCAGCAGCGGACTAGCGGTTGACACCGGGGAGCTGTTTTTT. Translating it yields CATSSGLAVDTGELFF.

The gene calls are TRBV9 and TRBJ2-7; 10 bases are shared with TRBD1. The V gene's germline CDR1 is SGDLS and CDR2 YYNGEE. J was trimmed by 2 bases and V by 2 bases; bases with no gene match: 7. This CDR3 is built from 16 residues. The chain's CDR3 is CASSVNPGQGPYEQYF. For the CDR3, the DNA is TGTGCCAGCAGCGTCAACCCGGGACAGGGGCCCTACGAGCAGTACTTC.

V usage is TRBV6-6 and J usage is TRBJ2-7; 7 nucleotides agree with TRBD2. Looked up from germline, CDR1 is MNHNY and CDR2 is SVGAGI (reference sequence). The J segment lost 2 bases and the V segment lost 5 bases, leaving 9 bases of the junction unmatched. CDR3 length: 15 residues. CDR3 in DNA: TGTGCCAGCAGTCCAATGCAGGGAGGGACCTACGAGCAGTACTTC. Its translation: CASSPMQGGTYEQYF.

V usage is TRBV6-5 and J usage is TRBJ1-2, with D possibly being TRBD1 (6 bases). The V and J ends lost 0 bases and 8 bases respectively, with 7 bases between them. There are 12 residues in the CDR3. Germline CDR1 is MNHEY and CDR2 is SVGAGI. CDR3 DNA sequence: TGTGCCAGCAGTTACTCGGGGGCGGGCTACACCTTC. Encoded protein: CASSYSGAGYTF.

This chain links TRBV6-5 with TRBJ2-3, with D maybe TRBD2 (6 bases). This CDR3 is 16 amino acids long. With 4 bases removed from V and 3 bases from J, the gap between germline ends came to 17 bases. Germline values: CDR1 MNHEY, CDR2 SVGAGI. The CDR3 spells CASSFTLAGTTDTQYF. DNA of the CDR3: TGTGCCAGCAGTTTTACGTTGGCGGGGACGACAGATACGCAGTATTTT.

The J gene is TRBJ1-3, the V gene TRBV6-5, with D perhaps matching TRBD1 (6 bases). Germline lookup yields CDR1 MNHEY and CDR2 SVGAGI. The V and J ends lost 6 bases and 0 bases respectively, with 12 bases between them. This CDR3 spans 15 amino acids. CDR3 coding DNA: TGTGCCAGCAGCCGTGGGACACCCTCTGGAAACACCATATATTTT. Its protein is CASSRGTPSGNTIYF.

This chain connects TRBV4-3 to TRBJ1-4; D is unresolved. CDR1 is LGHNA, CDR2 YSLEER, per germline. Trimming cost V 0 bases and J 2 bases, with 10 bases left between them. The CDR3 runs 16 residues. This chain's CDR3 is CASSQDPVGTNEKLFF. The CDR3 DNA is TGCGCCAGCAGCCAAGATCCGGTGGGCACTAATGAAAAACTGTTTTTT.

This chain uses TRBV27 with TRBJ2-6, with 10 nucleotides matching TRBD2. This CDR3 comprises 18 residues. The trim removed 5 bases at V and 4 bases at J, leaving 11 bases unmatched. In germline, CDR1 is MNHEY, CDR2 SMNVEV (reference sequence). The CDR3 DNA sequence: TGTGCCAGCAGTGCCAAAAAAGCGGGGGGGCGGGGGGCCAACGTCCTGACTTTC. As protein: CASSAKKAGGRGANVLTF.

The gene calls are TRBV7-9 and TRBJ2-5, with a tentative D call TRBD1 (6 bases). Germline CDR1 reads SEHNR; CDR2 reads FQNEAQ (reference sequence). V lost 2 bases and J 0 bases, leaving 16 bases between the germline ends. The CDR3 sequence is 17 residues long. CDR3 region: CASSLYQGLADQETQYF. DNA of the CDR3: TGTGCCAGCAGCTTATATCAGGGGCTCGCGGACCAAGAGACCCAGTACTTC. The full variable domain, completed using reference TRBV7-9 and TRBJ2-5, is DTGVSQNPRHKITKRGQNVTFRCDPISEHNRLYWYRQTLGQGPEFLTYFQNEAQLEKSRLLSDRFSAERPKGSFSTLEIQRTEQGDSAMYLCASSLYQGLADQETQYFGPGTRLLVL.

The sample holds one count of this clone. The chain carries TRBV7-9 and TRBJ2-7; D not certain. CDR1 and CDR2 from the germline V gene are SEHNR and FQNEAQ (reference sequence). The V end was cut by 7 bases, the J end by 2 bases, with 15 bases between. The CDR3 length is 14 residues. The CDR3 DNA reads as TGTGCCAGCACTACTTCTACCCCCGCCTACGAGCAGTACTTC. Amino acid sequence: CASTTSTPAYEQYF.

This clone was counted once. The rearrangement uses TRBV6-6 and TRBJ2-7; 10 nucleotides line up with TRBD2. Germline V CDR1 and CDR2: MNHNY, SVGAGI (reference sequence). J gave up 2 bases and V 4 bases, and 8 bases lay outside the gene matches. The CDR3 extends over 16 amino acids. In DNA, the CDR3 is TGTGCCAGCAGTTCCTCCCCTAGCGGGAGAGCCTACGAGCAGTACTTC. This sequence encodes CASSSSPSGRAYEQYF.